This entry is about one T cell receptor (beta chain). Profiled with immunoSEQ multiplex PCR; TCRdb holds only in-frame clones, not every one. The sample has hundreds of thousands of clones; 80% to 90% are singletons. This sample stems from a study of blood T cell repertoires in COVID-19. Across the whole study: PBMCs, B-cell-depleted T cells, or T cells provided the cDNA or gDNA that made up the material.

Participant reports of clinical history set cohort assignment. Symptom resolution, clearance, or two negative PCRs marked the recovered donors of Cohort 3. Trimming removed 3 bases from V and 6 bases from J; junction bases left unmatched: 8. Per the germline V gene, CDR1 is KGHSH and CDR2 is LQKENI. The CDR3 sequence is 15 residues long. Sequencing input: PBMCs or T cells enriched from blood (not recorded which). The sequence was obtained from a man between 18 and 29 years old who had recovered from COVID-19. The chain employs TRBV18 and TRBJ2-1, with 7 bases lining up with TRBD1. For the CDR3, the DNA is TGTGCCAGCTCACCTCGAGGGGGCTTAAGCAATGAGCAGTTCTTC. Its translation is CASSPRGGLSNEQFF.